This T cell receptor (beta chain) was sequenced in a study of T cells in Graves' hyperthyroidism and ophthalmopathy. It was RNA transcripts that yielded the amplified TCR beta CDR3 regions. The TCR CDR3 first-round RT-PCR relied on the HTBI primer set. A single record per CDR3 protein comes from TCRdb applying MiXCR to the multiplex PCR reads. The sample lists about 350,000 distinct CDR3 sequences, about 15% seen once, with under 25% in the top ten. This clonotype was recorded a few times. The antigen remains unidentified. The germline V and J ends were trimmed by 2 bases and 7 bases, with 15 bases remaining between them. The CDR3 is made up of 15 amino acids. Germline CDR1 reads MDHEN; CDR2 reads SYDVKM. Study-level points and caveats: Stable hyperthyroidism and ophthalmopathy were separated using 13 V-J signatures. In blood, most of the thyroid clonotypes expanded above 0.001 were also present. Before onset, ophthalmopathy was predicted by the model a median around 6 months earlier.

Patients with uncontrolled infections, other autoimmune diseases, pregnancy or lactation were excluded. Sequencing was done on a sample of blood. The TCR was taken from a woman aged 55-69 years with Graves' ophthalmopathy. J is TRBJ1-5 and V is TRBV28; D is possibly TRBD1 (6 bases). DNA for the CDR3: TGTGCCAGCAGTTTACAAACAGGGTTGGGCCAGCCCCAGCATTTT. Translation: CASSLQTGLGQPQHF.